Sequencing of this T cell receptor (beta chain) was carried out in a study of shared clonotypes between healthy human individuals. Study details: Ranging from 18 to 49 in age, donors were a couple of women and a few men. CD8 memory received one plate per donor, CD8 naive two, CD4 memory three and CD4 naive three.

It was at deep level that the assay was run. Produced via immunoSEQ multiplex PCR; TCRdb's table is partial and in-frame only. Among around 2.1 million clones listed, approximately 94% were seen once. CDR3 size: 14 residues. Deletions cut 7 bases from V and 8 bases from J, with 20 bases between. Per the germline V gene, CDR1 is SGHTA and CDR2 is FQGNSA. Worth noting for this clone: The target antigen is unknown.

Study results and caveats: Incompleteness in sorted-subset sequencing, despite large depth, was shown by rarefaction.

Input material: naive CD4+ T cells sorted from blood. Subset meaning: CD45RA+ positively selected. This clonotype originated in a man younger than 35 in good health. The V gene is TRBV7-2, the J gene TRBJ1-2, with D perhaps matching TRBD1 (5 bases). CDR3 in amino acids: CASIPLGVAGGYTF. The CDR3 region has the DNA TGTGCCAGCATTCCCCTGGGGGTCGCAGGGGGCTACACCTTC. The whole variable domain, filled in from reference TRBV7-2 and TRBJ1-2, reads GAGVSQSPSNKVTEKGKDVELRCDPISGHTALYWYRQSLGQGLEFLIYFQGNSAPDKSGLPSDRFSAERTGGSVSTLTIQRTQQEDSAVYLCASIPLGVAGGYTFGSGTRLTVV.